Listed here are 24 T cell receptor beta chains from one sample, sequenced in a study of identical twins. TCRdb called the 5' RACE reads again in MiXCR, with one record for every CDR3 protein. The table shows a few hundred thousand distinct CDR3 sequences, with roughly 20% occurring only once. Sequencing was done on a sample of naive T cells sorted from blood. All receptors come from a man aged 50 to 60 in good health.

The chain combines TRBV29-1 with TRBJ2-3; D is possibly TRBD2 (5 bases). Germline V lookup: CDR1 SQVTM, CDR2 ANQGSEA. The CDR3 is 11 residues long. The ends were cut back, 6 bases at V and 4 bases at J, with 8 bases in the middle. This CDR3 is CSVWTPDTQYF. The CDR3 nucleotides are TGCAGCGTCTGGACTCCAGATACGCAGTATTTT.

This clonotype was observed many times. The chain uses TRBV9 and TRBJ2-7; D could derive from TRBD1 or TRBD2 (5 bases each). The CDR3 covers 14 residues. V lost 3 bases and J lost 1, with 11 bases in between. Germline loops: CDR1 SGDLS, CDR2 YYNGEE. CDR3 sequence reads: CASSASGRSYEQYF. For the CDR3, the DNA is TGTGCCAGCAGCGCATCGGGACGGTCCTACGAGCAGTACTTC. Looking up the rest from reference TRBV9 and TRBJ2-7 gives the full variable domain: DSGVTQTPKHLITATGQRVTLRCSPRSGDLSVYWYQQSLDQGLQFLIQYYNGEERAKGNILERFSAQQFPDLHSELNLSSLELGDSALYFCASSASGRSYEQYFGPGTRLTVT.

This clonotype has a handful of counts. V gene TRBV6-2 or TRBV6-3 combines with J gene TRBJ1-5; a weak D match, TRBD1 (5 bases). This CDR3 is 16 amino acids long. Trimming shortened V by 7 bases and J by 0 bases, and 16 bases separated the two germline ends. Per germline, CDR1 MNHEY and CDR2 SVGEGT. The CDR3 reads CASTRGGGYSNQPQHF. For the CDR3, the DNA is TGTGCCAGCACTCGAGGTGGGGGGTATAGCAATCAGCCCCAGCATTTT.

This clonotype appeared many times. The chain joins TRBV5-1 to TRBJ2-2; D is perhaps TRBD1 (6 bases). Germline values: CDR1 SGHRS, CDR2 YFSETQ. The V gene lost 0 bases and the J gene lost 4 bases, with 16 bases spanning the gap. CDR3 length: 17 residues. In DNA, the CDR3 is TGCGCCAGCAGCTTGGAAGCCAGGGGTCTTTCCACCGGGGAGCTGTTTTTT. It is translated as CASSLEARGLSTGELFF.

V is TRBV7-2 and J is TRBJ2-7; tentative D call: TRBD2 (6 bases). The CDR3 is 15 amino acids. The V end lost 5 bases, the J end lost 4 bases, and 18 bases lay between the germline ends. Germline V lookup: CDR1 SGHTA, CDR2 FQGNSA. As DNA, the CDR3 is TGTGCCAGCAGCCCAGGCGGGGCATTAAGGTACGAGCAGTACTTC. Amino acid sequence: CASSPGGALRYEQYF.

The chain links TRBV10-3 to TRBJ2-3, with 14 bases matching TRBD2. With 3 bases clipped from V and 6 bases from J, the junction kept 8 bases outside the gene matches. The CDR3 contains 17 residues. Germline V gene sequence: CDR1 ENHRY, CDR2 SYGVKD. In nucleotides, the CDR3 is TGTGCCATCAGTGATTACGGGACTAGCGGGGGAGCGGATACGCAGTATTTT. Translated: CAISDYGTSGGADTQYF.

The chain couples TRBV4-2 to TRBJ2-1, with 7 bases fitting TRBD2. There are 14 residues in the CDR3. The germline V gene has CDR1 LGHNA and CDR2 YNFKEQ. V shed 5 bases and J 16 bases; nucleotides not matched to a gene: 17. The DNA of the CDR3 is TGTGCCAGCAGCTCGGCCCTAGCGGAGTTGGATTTATTCTTC. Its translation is CASSSALAELDLFF.

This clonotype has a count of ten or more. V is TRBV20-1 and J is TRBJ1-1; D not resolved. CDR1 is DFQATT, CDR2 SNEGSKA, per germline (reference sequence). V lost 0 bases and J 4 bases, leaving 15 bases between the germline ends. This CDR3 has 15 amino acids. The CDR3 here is CSARDPAGTPTEAFF. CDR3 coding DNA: TGCAGTGCTAGAGATCCGGCCGGTACACCCACTGAAGCTTTCTTT.

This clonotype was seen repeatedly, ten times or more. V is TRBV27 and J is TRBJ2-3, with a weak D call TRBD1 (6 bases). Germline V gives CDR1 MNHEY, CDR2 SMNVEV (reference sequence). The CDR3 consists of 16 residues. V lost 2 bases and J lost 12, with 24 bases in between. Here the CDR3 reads CASSLNRAGTAWDQYF. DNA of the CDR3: TGTGCCAGCAGTTTAAACAGGGCAGGCACTGCCTGGGATCAGTATTTT.

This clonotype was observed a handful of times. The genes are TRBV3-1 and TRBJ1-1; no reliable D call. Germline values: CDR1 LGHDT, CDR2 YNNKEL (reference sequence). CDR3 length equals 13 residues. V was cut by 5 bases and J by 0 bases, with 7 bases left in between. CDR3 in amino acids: CASSEIVNTEAFF. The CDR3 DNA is TGTGCCAGCAGCGAAATCGTGAACACTGAAGCTTTCTTT.

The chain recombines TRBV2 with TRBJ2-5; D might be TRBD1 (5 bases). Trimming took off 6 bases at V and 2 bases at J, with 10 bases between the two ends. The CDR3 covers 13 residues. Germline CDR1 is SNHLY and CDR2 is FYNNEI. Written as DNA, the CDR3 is TGTGCCAGCAGCTCGACAGCTCAAGAGACCCAGTACTTC. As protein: CASSSTAQETQYF.

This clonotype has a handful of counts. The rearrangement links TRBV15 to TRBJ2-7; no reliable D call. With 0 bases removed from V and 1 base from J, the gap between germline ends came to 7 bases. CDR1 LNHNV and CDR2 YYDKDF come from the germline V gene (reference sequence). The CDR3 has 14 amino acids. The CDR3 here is CATSRDQISYEQYF. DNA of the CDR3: TGTGCCACCAGCAGAGATCAAATTTCCTACGAGCAGTACTTC.

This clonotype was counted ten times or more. CDR3 protein: CSARDRPGRETQYF. In DNA, the CDR3 is TGCAGTGCTAGAGATCGGCCGGGGCGGGAGACCCAGTACTTC. The chain carries TRBV20-1 and TRBJ2-5, with D perhaps given as TRBD1 or TRBD2 (5 bases each). The CDR3 runs to 14 residues. The germline gives CDR1 DFQATT, CDR2 SNEGSKA (reference sequence). The V end lost 0 bases, the J end lost 5 bases, and 13 bases lay between the germline ends.

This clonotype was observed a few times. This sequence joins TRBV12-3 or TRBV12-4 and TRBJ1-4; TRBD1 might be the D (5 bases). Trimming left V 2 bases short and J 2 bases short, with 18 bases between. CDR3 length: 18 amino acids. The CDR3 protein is CASSLHRLQVPTNEKLFF. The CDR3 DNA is TGTGCCAGCAGTTTACATCGGTTACAGGTGCCCACTAATGAAAAACTGTTTTTT.

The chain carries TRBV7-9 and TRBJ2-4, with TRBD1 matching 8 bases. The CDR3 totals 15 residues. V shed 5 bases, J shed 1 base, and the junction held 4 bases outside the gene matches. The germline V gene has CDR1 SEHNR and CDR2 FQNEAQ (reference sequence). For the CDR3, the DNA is TGTGCCAGCAGCCACCGGACAGGGGCCAAAAACATTCAGTACTTC. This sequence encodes CASSHRTGAKNIQYF.

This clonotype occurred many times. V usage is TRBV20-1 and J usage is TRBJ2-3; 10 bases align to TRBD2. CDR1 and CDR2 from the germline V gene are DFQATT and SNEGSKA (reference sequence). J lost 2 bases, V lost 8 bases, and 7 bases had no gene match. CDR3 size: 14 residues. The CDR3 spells CSPWTSGSTDTQYF. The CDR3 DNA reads TGCAGTCCCTGGACTAGCGGATCCACAGATACGCAGTATTTT.

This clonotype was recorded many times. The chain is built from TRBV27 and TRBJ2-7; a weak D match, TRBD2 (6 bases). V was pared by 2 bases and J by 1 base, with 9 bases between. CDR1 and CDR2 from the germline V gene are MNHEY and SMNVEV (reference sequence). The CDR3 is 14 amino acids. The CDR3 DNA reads TGTGCCAGCAGTTTAACGGGACTTTCCTACGAGCAGTACTTC. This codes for CASSLTGLSYEQYF.

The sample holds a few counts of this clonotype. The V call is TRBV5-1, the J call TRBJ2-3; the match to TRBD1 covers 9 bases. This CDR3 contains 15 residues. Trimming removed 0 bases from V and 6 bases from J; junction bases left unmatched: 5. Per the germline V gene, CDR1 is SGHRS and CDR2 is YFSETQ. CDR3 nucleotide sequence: TGCGCCAGCAGCTTGGACAGGGGGCGCGGGGATACGCAGTATTTT. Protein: CASSLDRGRGDTQYF.

The CDR3 loop is CSVGHLAVIGEQYF. The CDR3 DNA reads TGCAGCGTCGGACATCTAGCGGTTATTGGCGAGCAGTACTTC. This chain links TRBV29-1 with TRBJ2-7, with 7 bases that match TRBD2. The J segment lost 6 bases and the V segment lost 6 bases, leaving 14 bases of the junction unmatched. Germline CDR1 SQVTM, CDR2 ANQGSEA. The CDR3 is 14 residues long.

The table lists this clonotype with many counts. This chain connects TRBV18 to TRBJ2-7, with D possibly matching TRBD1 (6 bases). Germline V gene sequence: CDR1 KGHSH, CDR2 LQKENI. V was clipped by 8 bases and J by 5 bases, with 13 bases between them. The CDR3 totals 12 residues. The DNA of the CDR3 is TGTGCCAGCAGCCCAACAGGGAACGAGCAGTACTTC. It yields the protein CASSPTGNEQYF.

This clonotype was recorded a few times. This CDR3 reads CASSTGQSTNEKLFF. The CDR3 DNA is TGTGCCAGCAGCACGGGACAATCAACTAATGAAAAACTGTTTTTT. The chain has TRBV5-8 and TRBJ1-4, with D tentatively TRBD1 (6 bases). The germline gives CDR1 SGHTS, CDR2 YDEGEE. The CDR3 length is 15 residues. Trimming took off 4 bases at V and 0 bases at J, with 10 bases between the two ends.

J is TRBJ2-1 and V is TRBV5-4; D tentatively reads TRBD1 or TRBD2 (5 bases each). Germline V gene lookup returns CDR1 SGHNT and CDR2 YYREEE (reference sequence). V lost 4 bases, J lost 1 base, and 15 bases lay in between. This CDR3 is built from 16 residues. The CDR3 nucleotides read TGTGCCAGCAGCGGGACCCCTAAAGTGTCCTACAATGAGCAGTTCTTC. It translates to CASSGTPKVSYNEQFF.

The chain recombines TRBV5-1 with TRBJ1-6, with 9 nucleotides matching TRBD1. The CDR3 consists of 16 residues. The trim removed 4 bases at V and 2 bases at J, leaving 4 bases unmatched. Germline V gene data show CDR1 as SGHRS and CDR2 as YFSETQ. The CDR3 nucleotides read TGCGCCAGCAGCCTGGGACAGGGAACCTATAATTCACCCCTCCACTTT. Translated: CASSLGQGTYNSPLHF.

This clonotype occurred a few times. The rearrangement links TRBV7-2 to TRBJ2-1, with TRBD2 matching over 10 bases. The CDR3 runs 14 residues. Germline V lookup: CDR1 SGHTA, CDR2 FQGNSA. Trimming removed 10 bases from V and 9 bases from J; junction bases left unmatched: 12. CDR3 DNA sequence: TGTGCCAAGAGGCTAGCGGGAGTTATTGGTGAGCAGTTCTTC. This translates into CAKRLAGVIGEQFF.